What follows are 11 T cell receptor beta chains derived from one specimen sequenced in a study of T-cell reconstitution after alpha-beta-depleted transplantation in children. As it was prepared, the TCRbeta library received unique molecular identifiers. TCRdb ran MiXCR on the PCR reads and lists one entry per CDR3 protein. The sample records 200,000 or so distinct CDR3 sequences, 6.3% being singletons. The specimen was PBMCs, collected before TCRalphabeta/CD19-depleted stem cell transplant. Receptor source: a girl under three years old with combined immunodeficiency, due to receive a stem cell transplant.

There are many counts of this clonotype. The J gene is TRBJ2-7, the V gene TRBV3-1, with D perhaps TRBD1 (5 bases). V lost 3 bases and J 1 base, leaving 10 bases between the germline ends. This CDR3 is 14 amino acids long. The germline CDR1 and CDR2 sequences are LGHDT and YNNKEL (reference sequence). CDR3 sequence (DNA): TGTGCCAGCAGCCATCAAGGGGCGTCCTACGAGCAGTACTTC. Protein product: CASSHQGASYEQYF.

At least ten counts were recorded for this clonotype. This chain uses TRBV28 with TRBJ2-1; 10 bases are a match to TRBD2. Germline CDR1 reads MDHEN; CDR2 reads SYDVKM. V shed 3 bases, J shed 8 bases, and the junction held 7 bases outside the gene matches. The CDR3 loop spans 15 amino acids. This CDR3 reads CASSFLAGAGDEQFF. For the CDR3, the DNA is TGTGCCAGCAGTTTCCTAGCGGGAGCTGGGGATGAGCAGTTCTTC.

This clonotype was counted many times. The rearrangement links TRBV4-1 to TRBJ2-7; 11 positions match TRBD2. There are 17 residues in the CDR3. The V and J ends lost 1 base and 3 bases, in that order; junction bases with no gene match: 8. Germline CDR1 is MGHRA and CDR2 is YSYEKL. CDR3 loop: CASSQVLWLAGGYEQYF. The DNA for the CDR3 is TGCGCCAGCAGCCAAGTCCTCTGGCTAGCGGGAGGCTACGAGCAGTACTTC.

On this clonotype: Just one base apart from a much larger clone, this may be a read error. J is TRBJ2-7 and V is TRBV27, with 7 bases lining up with TRBD2. This CDR3 is 13 amino acids long. Germline V gene sequence: CDR1 MNHEY, CDR2 SMNVEV (reference sequence). CDR3: CACSLAALADEYF. Here the CDR3 DNA reads TGTGCCTGCAGTTTGGCTGCGCTAGCGGACGAGTACTTC.

This clonotype was counted only a few times. This rearrangement joins TRBV12-3 or TRBV12-4 to TRBJ1-2; no clear D. The ends were cut back, 5 bases at V and 4 bases at J, with 11 bases in the middle. The CDR3 totals 13 residues. The CDR3 DNA follows: TGTGCCAGCAGTCGGGGAACAGCCTATGGCTACACCTTC. Amino acid sequence: CASSRGTAYGYTF.

This clonotype was seen at least ten times. J is TRBJ2-7 and V is TRBV20-1, with TRBD1 identical over 10 bases. Per germline, CDR1 DFQATT and CDR2 SNEGSKA (reference sequence). The ends lost 2 bases at V and 1 base at J; junction bases unmatched: 5. The CDR3 runs to 15 residues. The chain's CDR3 is CSARTRDRGSYEQYF. CDR3 nucleotide sequence: TGCAGTGCTAGAACCCGGGACAGGGGTTCCTACGAGCAGTACTTC.

This chain uses TRBV12-3 or TRBV12-4 with TRBJ2-7; TRBD1 might be the D (6 bases). Trimming left V 6 bases short and J 2 bases short, with 17 bases between. The CDR3 is made up of 15 amino acids. This chain's CDR3 is CASSLTGEIPYEQYF. CDR3 nucleotides: TGTGCCAGCAGCCTGACAGGAGAGATTCCCTACGAGCAGTACTTC.

At least ten counts were recorded for this clonotype. J is TRBJ2-1 and V is TRBV7-2, with a tentative D call TRBD2 (6 bases). The CDR3 is made up of 14 amino acids. CDR1 and CDR2 (germline): SGHTA, FQGNSA. V was cut by 3 bases and J by 5 bases, with 11 bases left in between. The CDR3 DNA follows: TGTGCCAGCAGCTTGGACGCGGGGAACAATGAGCAGTTCTTC. Amino acids: CASSLDAGNNEQFF.

This clonotype has at least ten counts. The chain uses TRBV7-8 and TRBJ2-1; D gene ambiguous. CDR3 length: 16 residues. Germline lookup yields CDR1 SGHVS and CDR2 FQNEAQ. Trimming pared 1 base from V and 5 bases from J, leaving 15 bases between. CDR3 coding DNA: TGTGCCAGCAGCTTAGAAGGGTACGCTCGCGACAATGAGCAGTTCTTC. Its protein product is CASSLEGYARDNEQFF.

This clonotype was observed a handful of times. The CDR3 reads CASSLGPYYEQYF. The CDR3 region has the DNA TGTGCCAGCAGCCTTGGACCCTACTACGAGCAGTACTTC. The chain employs TRBV7-3 and TRBJ2-7; D remains unclear. V shed 5 bases and J shed 3 bases, with 11 bases lying between them. The CDR3 is 13 residues long. Germline V CDR1 and CDR2: SGHTA, FQGTGA.

This clonotype was seen ten or more times. This chain uses TRBV20-1 with TRBJ2-1; D call uncertain. The CDR3 runs 13 residues. The germline V gene has CDR1 DFQATT and CDR2 SNEGSKA (reference sequence). Deletions cut 2 bases from V and 5 bases from J, with 10 bases between. In DNA, the CDR3 is TGCAGTGCTAGATCTCGGAACGACAATGAGCAGTTCTTC. Translated: CSARSRNDNEQFF.